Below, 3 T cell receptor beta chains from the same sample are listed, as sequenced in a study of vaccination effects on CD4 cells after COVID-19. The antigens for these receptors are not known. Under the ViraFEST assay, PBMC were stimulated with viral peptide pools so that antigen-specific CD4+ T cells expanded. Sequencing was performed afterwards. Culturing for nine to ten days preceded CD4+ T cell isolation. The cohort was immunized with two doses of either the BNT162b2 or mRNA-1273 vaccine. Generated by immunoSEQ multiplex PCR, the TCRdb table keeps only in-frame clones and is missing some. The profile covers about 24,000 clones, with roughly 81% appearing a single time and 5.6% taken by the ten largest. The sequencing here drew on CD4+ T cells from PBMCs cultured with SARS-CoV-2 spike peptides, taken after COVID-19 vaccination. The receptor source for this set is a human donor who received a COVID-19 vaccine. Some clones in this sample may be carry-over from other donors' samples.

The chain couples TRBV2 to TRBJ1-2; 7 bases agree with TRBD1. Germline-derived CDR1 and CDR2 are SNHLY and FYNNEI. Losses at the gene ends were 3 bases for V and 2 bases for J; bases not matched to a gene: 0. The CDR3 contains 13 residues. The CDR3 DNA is TGTGCCAGCAGTGACAGGGGGAACTATGGCTACACCTTC. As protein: CASSDRGNYGYTF.

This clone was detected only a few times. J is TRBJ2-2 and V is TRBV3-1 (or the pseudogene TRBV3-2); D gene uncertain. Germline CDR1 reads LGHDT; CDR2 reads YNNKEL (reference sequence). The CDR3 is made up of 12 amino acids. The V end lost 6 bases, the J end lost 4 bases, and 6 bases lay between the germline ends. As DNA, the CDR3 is TGTGCCAGCAGACCTAGCACCGGGGAGCTGTTTTTT. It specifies CASRPSTGELFF.

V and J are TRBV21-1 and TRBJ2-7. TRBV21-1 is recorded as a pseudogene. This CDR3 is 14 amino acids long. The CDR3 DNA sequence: TGTGCCGAAAAATTGTGGGGAAAAAAATACGAGCAGTACGTC. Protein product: CAEKLWGKKYEQYV.